The 17 T cell receptor beta chains below all came from one sample that was sequenced in a study of tumor-infiltrating lymphocytes in glioblastoma multiforme. Three nested ARM-PCR rounds with V-beta and C-beta primers built TCRB libraries. TCRdb passed the multiplex PCR reads through MiXCR, listing each CDR3 protein once. Here the sample spans 8,500 to 10,000 distinct CDR3 sequences, approximately 65% being singletons. The specimen sequenced was brain tumor tissue. These receptors all stem from a male donor with glioblastoma.

The chain has TRBV6-6 and TRBJ1-1; 7 nucleotides match TRBD1. This CDR3 spans 15 amino acids. Germline V gene lookup returns CDR1 MNHNY and CDR2 SVGAGI (reference sequence). J was trimmed by 4 bases and V by 6 bases; bases with no gene match: 11. CDR3 residues: CASSEDRGRVTEAFF. The CDR3, as DNA: TGTGCCAGCAGCGAGGATAGGGGGCGAGTCACTGAAGCTTTCTTT.

In this sample, this clonotype turned up once. One end of the junction does not line up with germline, which may come from a read error. The V gene is TRBV6-7, the J gene TRBJ1-3, with TRBD1 matching 7 bases. TRBV6-7 is an ORF for which the function is uncertain. This CDR3 has 15 residues. The CDR3 region is CAISLPGTVGNTIYF. The DNA of the CDR3 is TGTGCCATCAGTCTACCCGGGACAGTTGGTAACACCATATATTTT.

There are many counts of this clonotype. This chain links TRBV20-1 with TRBJ2-3, with a weak D call TRBD2 (5 bases). CDR1 is DFQATT, CDR2 SNEGSKA, per germline (reference sequence). V lost 7 bases and J lost 2, with 13 bases in between. The CDR3 runs to 13 residues. CDR3 nucleotide sequence: TGCAGTGTCCCTAGCTCCTCCACAGATACGCAGTATTTT. Amino acids: CSVPSSSTDTQYF.

This clonotype is medium-sized. A junction boundary mismatches the germline segment, possibly from a read error. The rearrangement uses TRBV5-4 and TRBJ2-1; tentative D call: TRBD2 (6 bases). CDR3 length: 17 residues. The V gene's germline CDR1 is SGHNT and CDR2 YYREEE (reference sequence). CDR3 sequence: CASSLTPGLGRLLQTPF. CDR3 sequence (DNA): TGTGCCAGCAGCTTAACCCCGGGACTTGGGAGACTCCTACAAACCCCTTTC.

Details on this clonotype: Because the CDR3's place on the DNA is in doubt, the DNA is left out and the CDR3 is given as listed by TCRdb. The genes are TRBV4-1 and TRBJ1-2; whether TRBD1, the table's D call, matches the DNA was not checked. The germline V gene encodes CDR1 MGHRA and CDR2 YSYEKL. Counting both end residues, the CDR3 totals 16 amino acids. The CDR3 loop reads CGSSQDRYREYYCYTF.

The chain uses TRBV29-1 and TRBJ2-5; D assignment may be TRBD1 or TRBD2 (5 bases each). The CDR3 sequence is 11 residues long. CDR1 and CDR2 from the germline V gene are SQVTM and ANQGSEA. V shed 6 bases and J shed 5 bases, with 10 bases lying between them. The DNA for the CDR3 is TGCAGCGTAGGGACGTCGGAGACCCAGTACTTC. As protein: CSVGTSETQYF. The full variable domain, completed using reference TRBV29-1 and TRBJ2-5, is SAVISQKPSRDICQRGTSLTIQCQVDSQVTMMFWYRQQPGQSLTLIATANQGSEATYESGFVIDKFPISRPNLTFSTLTVSNMSPEDSSIYLCSVGTSETQYFGPGTRLLVL.

The V and J genes are TRBV4-1 and TRBJ1-1; tentative D call: TRBD1 (6 bases). The V gene's germline CDR1 is MGHRA and CDR2 YSYEKL. Trimming took 0 bases from V and 11 from J, leaving 13 bases between them. The length of the CDR3 is 13 residues. The CDR3 loop reads CASSQDQGSHAFF. The CDR3 DNA is TGCGCCAGCAGCCAAGACCAGGGGAGTCACGCTTTCTTT.

CDR3 DNA: TGCAGTGCCGGGGGGGGGGTGGGCCAAAACATTCAGTACTTC. Its protein is CSAGGGVGQNIQYF. V is TRBV20-1 and J is TRBJ2-4; 8 bases fit TRBD2. In germline, CDR1 is DFQATT, CDR2 SNEGSKA (reference sequence). J was trimmed by 5 bases and V by 6 bases; bases with no gene match: 9. This CDR3 has 14 residues.

The chain uses TRBV6-2 or TRBV6-3 and TRBJ2-7; D gene uncertain. CDR1 and CDR2 from the germline V gene are MNHEY and SVGEGT. Trimming removed 6 bases at V and 2 bases at J, with 8 bases between. The CDR3 covers 12 residues. In nucleotides, the CDR3 is TGTGCCAGCAGCCAGAGCGCCTACGAGCAGTACGTC. It is translated as CASSQSAYEQYV.

In the case of this clonotype: The CDR3 carries no conserved terminal phenylalanine or tryptophan, so it likely arises from a read error. The J gene is TRBJ2-1, the V gene TRBV4-2; 7 bases fit TRBD2. The CDR3 contains 16 residues. Germline assignment: CDR1 LGHNA and CDR2 YNFKEQ. V was pared by 1 base and J by 6 bases, with 9 bases of the junction left unmatched. The CDR3 here is CASSQASGGWGNEQFC. The CDR3 coding sequence is TGTGCCAGCAGCCAAGCGTCGGGGGGTTGGGGCAATGAGCAGTTCTGC.

This sequence joins TRBV5-1 and TRBJ2-1; TRBD1 agrees at 8 bases. V was clipped by 4 bases and J by 7 bases; unmatched bases: 4. This CDR3 has 13 residues. Germline CDR1 reads SGHRS; CDR2 reads YFSETQ. The CDR3 loop is CASSRDRLNEQFF. The CDR3 nucleotides are TGCGCCAGCAGCCGGGACAGGTTAAATGAGCAGTTCTTC.

V is TRBV5-1 and J is TRBJ2-3, with 10 bases identical to TRBD2. J was trimmed by 5 bases and V by 6 bases; bases with no gene match: 9. CDR3 length: 15 amino acids. Germline-derived CDR1 and CDR2 are SGHRS and YFSETQ. The CDR3 region has the DNA TGCGCCAGCAATGGCGGGACTAGCGATCAAGATACGCAGTATTTT. It encodes CASNGGTSDQDTQYF.

This clonotype turned up a few times. The rearrangement uses TRBV29-1 and TRBJ1-1; the D is unclear. Germline values: CDR1 SQVTM, CDR2 ANQGSEA. The CDR3 runs 13 residues. The V end was cut by 7 bases, the J end by 2 bases, with 14 bases between. The CDR3 sequence: CSACSLLNTEAFF. In nucleotides, the CDR3 is TGCAGCGCTTGCAGCCTTTTAAACACTGAAGCTTTCTTT.

The V gene is TRBV6-2 or TRBV6-3, the J gene TRBJ2-1; unclear D gene. CDR1 is MNHEY and CDR2 is SVGEGT in the germline V gene. Trimming stripped 3 bases from V and 4 bases from J, with 7 bases between. This CDR3 has 13 amino acids. This CDR3 reads CASSYWGYNEQFF. The CDR3 bases are TGTGCCAGCAGTTATTGGGGTTACAATGAGCAGTTCTTC.

The rearrangement links TRBV19 to TRBJ2-2, with D perhaps matching TRBD1 (6 bases). CDR1 is LNHDA, CDR2 SQIVND, per germline (reference sequence). V lost 6 bases to trimming and J lost 2 bases, with 13 bases between them. The CDR3 consists of 15 residues. CDR3 sequence: CASRTGQKNTGELFF. The CDR3 nucleotides read TGTGCCAGTAGGACAGGACAGAAAAACACCGGGGAGCTGTTTTTT.

As for this clonotype: Because it lacks the conserved phenylalanine or tryptophan at the end, this CDR3 is likely a read error. Because the CDR3's place on the DNA is in doubt, the DNA is left out and the CDR3 is given as listed by TCRdb. The chain employs TRBV20-1 and TRBJ1-5; the D call of TRBD1 is as the table states it, not checked on the DNA. Germline V gene lookup returns CDR1 DFQATT and CDR2 SNEGSKA (reference sequence). The CDR3 is 14 amino acids in total, end residues counted. CDR3 region: CSARAPGVGQPQRL.

Comment on this clonotype: An end of the junction does not agree with germline; a read error may underlie this. V and J are TRBV11-2 and TRBJ2-1; D perhaps matches TRBD2 (5 bases). The germline V gene encodes CDR1 SGHAT and CDR2 FQNNGV. This CDR3 spans 14 amino acids. DNA of the CDR3: TGTGGCAGCAGTCCCGGAAGCCCGATTAGGGAGCAGCTCTTC. Protein: CGSSPGSPIREQLF.